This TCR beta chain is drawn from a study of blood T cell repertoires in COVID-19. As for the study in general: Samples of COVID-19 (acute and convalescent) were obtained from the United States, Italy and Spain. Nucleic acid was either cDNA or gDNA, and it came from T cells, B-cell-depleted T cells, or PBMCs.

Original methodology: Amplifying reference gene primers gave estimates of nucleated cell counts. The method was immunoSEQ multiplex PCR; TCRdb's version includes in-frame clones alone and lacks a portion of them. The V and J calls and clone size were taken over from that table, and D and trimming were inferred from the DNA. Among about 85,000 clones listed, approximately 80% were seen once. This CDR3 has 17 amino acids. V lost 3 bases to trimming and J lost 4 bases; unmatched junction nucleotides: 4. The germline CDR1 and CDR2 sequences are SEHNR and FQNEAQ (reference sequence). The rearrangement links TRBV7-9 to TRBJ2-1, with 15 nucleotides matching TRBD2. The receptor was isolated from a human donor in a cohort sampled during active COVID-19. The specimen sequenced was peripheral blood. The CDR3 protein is CASSLGLAGGLYNEQFF. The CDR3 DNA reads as TGTGCCAGCAGCTTGGGACTAGCGGGGGGCCTTTACAATGAGCAGTTCTTC.